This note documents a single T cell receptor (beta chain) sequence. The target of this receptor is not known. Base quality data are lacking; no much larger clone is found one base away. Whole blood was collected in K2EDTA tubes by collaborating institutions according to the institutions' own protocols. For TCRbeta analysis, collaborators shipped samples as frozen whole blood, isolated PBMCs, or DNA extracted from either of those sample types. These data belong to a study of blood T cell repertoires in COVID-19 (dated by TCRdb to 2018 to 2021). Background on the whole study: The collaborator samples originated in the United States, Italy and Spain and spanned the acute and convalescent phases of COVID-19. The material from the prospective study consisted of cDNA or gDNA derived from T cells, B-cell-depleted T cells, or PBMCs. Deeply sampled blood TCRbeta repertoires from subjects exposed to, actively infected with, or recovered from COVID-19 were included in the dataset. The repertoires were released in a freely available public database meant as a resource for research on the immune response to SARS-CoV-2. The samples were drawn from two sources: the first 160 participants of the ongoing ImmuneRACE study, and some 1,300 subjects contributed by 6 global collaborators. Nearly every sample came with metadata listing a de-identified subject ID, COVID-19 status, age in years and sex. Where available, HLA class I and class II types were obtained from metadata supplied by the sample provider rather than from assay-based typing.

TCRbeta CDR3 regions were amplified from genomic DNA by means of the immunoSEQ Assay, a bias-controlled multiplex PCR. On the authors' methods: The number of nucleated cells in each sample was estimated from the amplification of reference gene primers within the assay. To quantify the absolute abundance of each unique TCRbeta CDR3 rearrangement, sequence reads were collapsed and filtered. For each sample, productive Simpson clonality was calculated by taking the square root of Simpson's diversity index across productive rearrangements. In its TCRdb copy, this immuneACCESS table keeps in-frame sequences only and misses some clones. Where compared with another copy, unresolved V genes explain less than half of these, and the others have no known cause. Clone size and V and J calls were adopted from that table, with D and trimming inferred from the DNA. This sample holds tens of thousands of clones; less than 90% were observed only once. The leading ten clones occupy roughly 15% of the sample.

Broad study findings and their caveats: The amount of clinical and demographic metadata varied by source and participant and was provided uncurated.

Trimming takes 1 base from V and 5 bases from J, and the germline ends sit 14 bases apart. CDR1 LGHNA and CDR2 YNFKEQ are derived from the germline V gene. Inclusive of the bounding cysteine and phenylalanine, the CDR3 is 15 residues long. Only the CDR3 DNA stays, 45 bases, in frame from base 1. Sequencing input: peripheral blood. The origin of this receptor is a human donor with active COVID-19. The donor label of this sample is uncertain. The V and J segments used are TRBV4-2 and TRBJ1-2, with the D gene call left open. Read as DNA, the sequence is TGTGCCAGCAGCCAAGGGGGAGGTGCGGGTTATGGCTACACCTTC. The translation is CASSQGGGAGYGYTF.